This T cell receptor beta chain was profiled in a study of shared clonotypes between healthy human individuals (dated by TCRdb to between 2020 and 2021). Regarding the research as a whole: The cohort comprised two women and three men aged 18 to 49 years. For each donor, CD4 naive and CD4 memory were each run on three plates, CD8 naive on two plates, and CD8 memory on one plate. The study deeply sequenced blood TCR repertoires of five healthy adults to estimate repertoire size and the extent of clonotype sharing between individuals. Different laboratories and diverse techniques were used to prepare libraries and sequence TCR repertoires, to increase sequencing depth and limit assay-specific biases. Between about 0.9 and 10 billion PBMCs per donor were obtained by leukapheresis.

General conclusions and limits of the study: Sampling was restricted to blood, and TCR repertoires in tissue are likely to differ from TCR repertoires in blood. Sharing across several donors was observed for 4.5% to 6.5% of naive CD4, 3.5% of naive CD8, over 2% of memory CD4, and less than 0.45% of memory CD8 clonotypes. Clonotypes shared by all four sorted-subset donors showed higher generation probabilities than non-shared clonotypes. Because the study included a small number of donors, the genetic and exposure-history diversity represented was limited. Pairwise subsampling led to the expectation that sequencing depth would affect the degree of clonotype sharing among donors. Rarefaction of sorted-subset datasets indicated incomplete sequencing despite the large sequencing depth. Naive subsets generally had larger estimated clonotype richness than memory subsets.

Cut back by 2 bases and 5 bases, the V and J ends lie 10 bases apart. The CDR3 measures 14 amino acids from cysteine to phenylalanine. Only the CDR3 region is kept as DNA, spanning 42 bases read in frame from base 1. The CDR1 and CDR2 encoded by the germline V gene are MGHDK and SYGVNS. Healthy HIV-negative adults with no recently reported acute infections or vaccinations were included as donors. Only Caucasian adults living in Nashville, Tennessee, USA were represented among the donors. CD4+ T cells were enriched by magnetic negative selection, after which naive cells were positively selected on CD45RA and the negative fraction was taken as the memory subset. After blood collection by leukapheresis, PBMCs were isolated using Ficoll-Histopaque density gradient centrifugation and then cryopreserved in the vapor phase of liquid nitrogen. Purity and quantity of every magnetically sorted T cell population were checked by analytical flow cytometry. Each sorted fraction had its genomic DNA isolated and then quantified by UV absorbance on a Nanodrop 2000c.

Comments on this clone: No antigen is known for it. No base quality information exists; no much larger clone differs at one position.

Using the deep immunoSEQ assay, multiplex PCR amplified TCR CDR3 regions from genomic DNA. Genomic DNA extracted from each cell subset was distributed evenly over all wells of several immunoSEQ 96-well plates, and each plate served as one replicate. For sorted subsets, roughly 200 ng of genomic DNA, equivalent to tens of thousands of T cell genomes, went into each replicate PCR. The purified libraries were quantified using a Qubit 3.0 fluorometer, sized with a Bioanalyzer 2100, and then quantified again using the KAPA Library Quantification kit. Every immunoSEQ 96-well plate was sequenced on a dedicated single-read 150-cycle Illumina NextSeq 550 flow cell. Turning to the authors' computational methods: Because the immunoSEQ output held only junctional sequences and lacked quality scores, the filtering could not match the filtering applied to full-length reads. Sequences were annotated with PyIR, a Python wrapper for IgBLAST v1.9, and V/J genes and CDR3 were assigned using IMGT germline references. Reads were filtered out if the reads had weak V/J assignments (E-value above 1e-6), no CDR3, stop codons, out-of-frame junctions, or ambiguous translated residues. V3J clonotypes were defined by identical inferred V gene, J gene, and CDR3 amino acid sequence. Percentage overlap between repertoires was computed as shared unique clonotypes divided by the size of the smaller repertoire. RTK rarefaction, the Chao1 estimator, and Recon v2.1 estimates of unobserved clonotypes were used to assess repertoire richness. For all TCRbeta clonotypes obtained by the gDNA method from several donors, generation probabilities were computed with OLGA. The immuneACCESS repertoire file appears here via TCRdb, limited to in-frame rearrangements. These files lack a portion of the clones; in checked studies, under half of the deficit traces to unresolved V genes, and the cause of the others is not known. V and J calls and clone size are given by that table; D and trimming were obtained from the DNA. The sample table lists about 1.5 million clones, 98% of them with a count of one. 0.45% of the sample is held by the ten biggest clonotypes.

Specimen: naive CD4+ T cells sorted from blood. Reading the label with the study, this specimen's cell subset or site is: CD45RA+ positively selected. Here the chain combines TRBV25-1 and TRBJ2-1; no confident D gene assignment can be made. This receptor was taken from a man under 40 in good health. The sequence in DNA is TGTGCCAGCAGTGAACCCGGTTGGAACAATGAGCAGTTCTTC. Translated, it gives CASSEPGWNNEQFF.